The TCR beta chain described here comes from a study of T cell responses to AZD1222 COVID-19 vaccine. V trimming: 0 bases; J trimming: 1 base; junction bases outside the gene matches: 10. The CDR3 consists of 18 residues. Looked up from germline, CDR1 is SGHRS and CDR2 is YFSETQ. Study-wide points: Within unmutated variant regions lay the reported targets of nearly half of spike-specific TCRs. Donors in the cohort were predominantly white British and more often female, and clonal diversity was possibly underestimated. The number of AZD1222 recipients seropositive at baseline was only 5 to 7. Spike-wide vaccine-associated CD4 TCRs dominated at 160-218 and 743-854.

To note about this clone: Its antigen remains unknown.

Clones were read by immunoSEQ multiplex PCR, and TCRdb kept only the in-frame ones, dropping some. Counted here are about 140,000 clones, around nine tenths occurring once; the ten biggest clones make up 1.5% to 2%. The V call is TRBV5-1, the J call TRBJ2-1; 7 bases fit TRBD2. Material: peripheral blood, obtained on day 0 of AZD1222 vaccination. The clonotype comes from an adult in good health. CDR3 region: CASSLEGFGEGSYNEQFF. CDR3 nucleotide sequence: TGCGCCAGCAGCTTGGAAGGGTTCGGGGAGGGATCCTACAATGAGCAGTTCTTC.